Listed here is a single TCR beta chain. Its cognate antigen is unknown. TCRdb fed the 5' RACE reads into MiXCR, producing one record per CDR3 protein. The sample carries 200,000 to 300,000 distinct CDR3 sequences, approximately 7.3% recorded once. The sample comes from a study of identical twins. Study results and caveats: Memory repertoires lacked the insertion deficit that abundant cord blood beta clonotypes showed. Among beta out-of-frame sequences, excess sharing between twins appeared weaker. Invariant MAIT and iNKT cells could partly confound zero-insertion analyses.

The V and J ends lost 3 bases and 5 bases, in that order; junction bases with no gene match: 4. CDR1 WNHNN and CDR2 SYGVQD come from the germline V gene (reference sequence). This CDR3 has 14 amino acids. The same specimen was also included in a second study, on yellow fever vaccine responses in identical twins.

The chain links TRBV10-1 to TRBJ2-7, with 10 bases lining up with TRBD1. The sample taken for sequencing was CD8+ T cells sorted from blood. The clonotype comes from a woman under 30 in good health. The CDR3 DNA follows: TGCGCCAGCAGTGAATCGGGACAGGGGAACGAGCAGTACTTC. Its translation: CASSESGQGNEQYF.